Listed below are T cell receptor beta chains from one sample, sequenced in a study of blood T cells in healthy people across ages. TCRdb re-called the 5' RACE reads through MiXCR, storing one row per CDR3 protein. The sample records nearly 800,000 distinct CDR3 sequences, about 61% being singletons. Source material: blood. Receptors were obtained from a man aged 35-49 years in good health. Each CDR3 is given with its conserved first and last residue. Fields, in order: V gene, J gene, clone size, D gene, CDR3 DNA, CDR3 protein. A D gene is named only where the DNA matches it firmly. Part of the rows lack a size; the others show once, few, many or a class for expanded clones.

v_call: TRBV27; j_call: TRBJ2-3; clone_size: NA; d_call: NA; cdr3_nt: TGTGCCAGCACCGTTGGCTGGGGCACAGATACGCAGTATTTT; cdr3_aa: CASTVGWGTDTQYF
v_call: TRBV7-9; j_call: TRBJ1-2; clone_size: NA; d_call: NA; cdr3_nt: TGTGCCAGCAGCCACGACTCTGGATATGGCTACACCTTC; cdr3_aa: CASSHDSGYGYTF
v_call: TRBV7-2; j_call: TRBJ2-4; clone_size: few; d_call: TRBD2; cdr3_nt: TGTGCCAGCAGCTTAAACCTAGCGGGGGAGATAGCCAAAAACATTCAGTACTTC; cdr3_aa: CASSLNLAGEIAKNIQYF
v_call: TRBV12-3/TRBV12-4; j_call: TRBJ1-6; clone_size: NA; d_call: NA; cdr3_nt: TGTGCCAGCACTTCTTTCCCGGAGTCACCCCTCCACTTT; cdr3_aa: CASTSFPESPLHF
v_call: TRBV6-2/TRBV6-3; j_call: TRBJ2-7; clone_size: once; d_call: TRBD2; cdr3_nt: TGTGCCAGCAGCCAAGGACTAGCGGTAGTCCGTTCCTACGAGCAGTACTTC; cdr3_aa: CASSQGLAVVRSYEQYF
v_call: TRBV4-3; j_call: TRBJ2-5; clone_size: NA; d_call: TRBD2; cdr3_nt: TGCGCCAGCAGCCCCGGGACTAGCGAAAGCCAAGAGACCCAGTACTTC; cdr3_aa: CASSPGTSESQETQYF
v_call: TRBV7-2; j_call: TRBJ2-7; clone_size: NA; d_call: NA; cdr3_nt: TGTGCCAGCAGCTTGCCGGGACTTATCCGCGAGCAGTACTTC; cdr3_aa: CASSLPGLIREQYF
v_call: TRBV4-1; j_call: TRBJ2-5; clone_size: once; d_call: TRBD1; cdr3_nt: TGCGCCAGCAGCCAAGCCGGACAGGGGAAAGAGACCCAGTACTTC; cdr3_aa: CASSQAGQGKETQYF
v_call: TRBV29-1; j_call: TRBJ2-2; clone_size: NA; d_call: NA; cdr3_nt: TGCAGCGTGATGAACACCGGGGAGCTGTTTTTT; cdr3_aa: CSVMNTGELFF
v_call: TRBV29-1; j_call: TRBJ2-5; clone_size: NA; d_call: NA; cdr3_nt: TGCAGCGTTGTAGGCGGTATGGGGAACCAAGAGACCCAGTACTTC; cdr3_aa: CSVVGGMGNQETQYF
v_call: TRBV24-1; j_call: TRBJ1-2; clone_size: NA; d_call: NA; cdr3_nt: TGTGCCACCAGTGAGTCACTTTCTTATGGCTACACCTTC; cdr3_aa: CATSESLSYGYTF
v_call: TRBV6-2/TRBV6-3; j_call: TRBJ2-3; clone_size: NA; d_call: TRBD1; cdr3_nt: TGTGCCAGCAGCCAGAACAGGGGAAGCACAGATACGCAGTATTTT; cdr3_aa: CASSQNRGSTDTQYF
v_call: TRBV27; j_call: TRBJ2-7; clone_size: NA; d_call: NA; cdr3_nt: TGTGCCAGCAGTTTCGCACGTTTTGGGGGTAACTACGAGCAGTACTTC; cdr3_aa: CASSFARFGGNYEQYF
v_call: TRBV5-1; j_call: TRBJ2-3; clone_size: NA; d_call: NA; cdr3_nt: TGCGCCAGCAGCTTCCAGGGACACATTGCGACAGATACGCAGTATTTT; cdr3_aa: CASSFQGHIATDTQYF
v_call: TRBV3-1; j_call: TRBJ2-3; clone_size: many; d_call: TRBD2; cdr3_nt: TGTGCCAGCAGCCAAGATCTATCGGGGGGGATGAACACAGATACGCAGTATTTT; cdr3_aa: CASSQDLSGGMNTDTQYF
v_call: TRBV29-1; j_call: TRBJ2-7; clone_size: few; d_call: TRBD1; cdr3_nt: TGCAGCGTTGGGGACAGGGCCCTCGAGCAGTACTTC; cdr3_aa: CSVGDRALEQYF
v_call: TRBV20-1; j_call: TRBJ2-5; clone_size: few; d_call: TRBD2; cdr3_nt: TGCAGTGCTGGAAGAATAGCGGGAGTGGATGAGACCCAGTACTTC; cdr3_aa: CSAGRIAGVDETQYF
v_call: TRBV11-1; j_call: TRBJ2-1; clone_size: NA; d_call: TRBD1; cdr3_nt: TGTGCCAGCAGCAGCAACAGGGGCAATGAGCAGTTCTTC; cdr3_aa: CASSSNRGNEQFF
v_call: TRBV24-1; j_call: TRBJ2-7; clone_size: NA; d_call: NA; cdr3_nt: TGTGCCACCAGTGATACGGTCGGAGCTGGGCAGTACTTC; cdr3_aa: CATSDTVGAGQYF
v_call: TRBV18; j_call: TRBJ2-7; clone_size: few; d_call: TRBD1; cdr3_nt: TGTGCCAGCTCACCGGCAGGGGGTTCCTACGAGCAGTACTTC; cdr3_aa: CASSPAGGSYEQYF
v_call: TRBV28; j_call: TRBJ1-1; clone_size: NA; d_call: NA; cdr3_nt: TGTGCCAGCCAAAAAGAGATCGGGTACACTGAAGCTTTCTTT; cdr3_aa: CASQKEIGYTEAFF
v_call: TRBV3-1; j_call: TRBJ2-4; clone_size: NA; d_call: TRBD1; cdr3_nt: TGTGCCAGCAGCCAAGACGTCCGGGACAGGGGTAAAAACATTCAGTACTTC; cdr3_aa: CASSQDVRDRGKNIQYF
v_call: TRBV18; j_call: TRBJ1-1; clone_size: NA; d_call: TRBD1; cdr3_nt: TGTGCCAGCTCACCACGACAGGGGGCGGTGAACACTGAAGCTTTCTTT; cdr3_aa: CASSPRQGAVNTEAFF
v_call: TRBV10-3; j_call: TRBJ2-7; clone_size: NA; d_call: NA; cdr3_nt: TGTGCCATCAGAGATGGGGACGGACCCTACGAGCAGTACTTC; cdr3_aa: CAIRDGDGPYEQYF
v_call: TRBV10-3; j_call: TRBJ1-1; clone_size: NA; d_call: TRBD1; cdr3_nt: TGTGCCAACCGACAGGGCCAGAACACTGAAGCTTTCTTT; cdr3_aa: CANRQGQNTEAFF
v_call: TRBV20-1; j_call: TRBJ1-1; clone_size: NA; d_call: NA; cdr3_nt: TGCAGTGCTAGAAGGGTAAGGTTGGGTTTGAGCACTGAAGCTTTCTTT; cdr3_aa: CSARRVRLGLSTEAFF
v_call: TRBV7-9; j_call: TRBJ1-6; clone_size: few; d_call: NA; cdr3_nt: TGTGCCAGCAGCCTGGGATCTATATCGGATTCACCCCTCCACTTT; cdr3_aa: CASSLGSISDSPLHF
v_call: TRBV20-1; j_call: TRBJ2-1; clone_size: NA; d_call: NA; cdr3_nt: TGCAGTGCTATAAGCCGGGATTCCTACAATGAGCAGTTCTTC; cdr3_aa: CSAISRDSYNEQFF
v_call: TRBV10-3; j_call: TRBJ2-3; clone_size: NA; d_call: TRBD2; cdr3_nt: TGTGCCATCAAGGAGGGACTAGCGGGAGTAGATACGCAGTATTTT; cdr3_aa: CAIKEGLAGVDTQYF
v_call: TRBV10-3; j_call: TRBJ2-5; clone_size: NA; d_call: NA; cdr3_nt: TGTGCCATCAAATCGCAGGGAGGAAACCAAGAGACCCAGTACTTC; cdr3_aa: CAIKSQGGNQETQYF
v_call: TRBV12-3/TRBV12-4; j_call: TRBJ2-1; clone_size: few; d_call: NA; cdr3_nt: TGTGCCAGCAGTTCGACAGGACCTGGGGAGCAGTTCTTC; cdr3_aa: CASSSTGPGEQFF
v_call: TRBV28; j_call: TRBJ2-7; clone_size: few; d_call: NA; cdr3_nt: TGTGCCAGCAGCCAACCGGGACTGGCCTACGAGCAGTACTTC; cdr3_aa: CASSQPGLAYEQYF
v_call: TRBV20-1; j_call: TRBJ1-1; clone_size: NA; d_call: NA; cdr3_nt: TGTAGTGCTCAAGCCCAGACGATGAACACTGAAGCTTTCTTT; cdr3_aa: CSAQAQTMNTEAFF
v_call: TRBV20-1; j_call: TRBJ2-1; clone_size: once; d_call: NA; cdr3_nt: TGCAGTGCTAGAGCAGGGGTACGAGACAGGAGGTTCAATGAGCAGTTCTTC; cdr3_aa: CSARAGVRDRRFNEQFF
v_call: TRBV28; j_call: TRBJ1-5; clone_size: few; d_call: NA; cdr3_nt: TGTGCCAGCAGCCACGGGGGGCAGAACAATCAGCCCCAGCATTTT; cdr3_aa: CASSHGGQNNQPQHF
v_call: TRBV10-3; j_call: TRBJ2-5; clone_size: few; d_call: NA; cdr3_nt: TGTGCCATCAGCGTGCTAGAAACAGAGCAGTACTTC; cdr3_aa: CAISVLETEQYF
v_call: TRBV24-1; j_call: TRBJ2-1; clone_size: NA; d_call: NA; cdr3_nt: TGTGCCACCAGTGACCCGGGGGGACATGGCAATGAGCAGTTCTTC; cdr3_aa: CATSDPGGHGNEQFF
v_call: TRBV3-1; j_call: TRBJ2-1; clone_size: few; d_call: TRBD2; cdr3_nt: TGTGCCAGCAGCCTCAAGCGCGGGACTAGCTTCAATGAGCAGTTCTTC; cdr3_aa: CASSLKRGTSFNEQFF
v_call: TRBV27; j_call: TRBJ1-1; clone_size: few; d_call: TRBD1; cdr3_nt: TGTGCCAGCAGTTTCGCGGCAGGGGGACCTGAAGCTTTCTTT; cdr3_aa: CASSFAAGGPEAFF
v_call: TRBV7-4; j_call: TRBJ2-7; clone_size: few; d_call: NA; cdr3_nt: TGTGCCAGCAGCCTTTACAAATACGAGCAGTACTTC; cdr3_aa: CASSLYKYEQYF
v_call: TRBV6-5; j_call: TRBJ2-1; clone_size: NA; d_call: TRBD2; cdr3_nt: TGTGCCAGCAGTCCCCCAGGACTAGCGGGATACAATGAGCAGTTCTTC; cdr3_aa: CASSPPGLAGYNEQFF
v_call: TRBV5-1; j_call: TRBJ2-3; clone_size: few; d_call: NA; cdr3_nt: TGCGCCAGCACCCCGGTTTTGGGACGCACAGATACGCAGTATTTT; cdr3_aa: CASTPVLGRTDTQYF
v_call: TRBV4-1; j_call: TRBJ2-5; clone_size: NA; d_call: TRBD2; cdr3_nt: TGCGCCAGCAGCCAAGAGGGTCTAGCGGGATTGGAGACCCAGTACTTC; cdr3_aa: CASSQEGLAGLETQYF
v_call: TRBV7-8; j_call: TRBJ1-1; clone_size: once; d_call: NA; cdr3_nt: TGTGCCAGCGGCTTAGCTGGACAATGGAACACTGAAGCTTTCTTT; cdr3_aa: CASGLAGQWNTEAFF
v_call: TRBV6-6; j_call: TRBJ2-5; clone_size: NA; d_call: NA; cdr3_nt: TGTGCCAGCAGTTACTCCCAAGCCCGAGAGACCCAGTACTTC; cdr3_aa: CASSYSQARETQYF
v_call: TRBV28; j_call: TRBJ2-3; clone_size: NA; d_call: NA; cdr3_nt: TGTGCCAGCAACCCTAGCCCCGCGGATACGCAGTATTTT; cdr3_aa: CASNPSPADTQYF
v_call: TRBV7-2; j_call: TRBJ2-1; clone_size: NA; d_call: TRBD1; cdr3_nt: TGTGCCAGCAGCGGAACAGGGGGGCTGGGGAATGAGCAGTTCTTC; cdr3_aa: CASSGTGGLGNEQFF